These 3 T cell receptor beta chains share one sample of origin, sequenced in a study of blood T cell repertoires in COVID-19. Measured with immunoSEQ multiplex PCR; TCRdb has only the in-frame clones, and not every one. The profile shows around 320,000 clones, around 92% of them singletons. Source material: peripheral blood. These receptors all come from a woman in her 30s with COVID-19, enrolled during active disease.

The CDR3: CASSQGGSQGQPQHF. CDR3 in DNA: TGCGCCAGCAGCCAAGGGGGCTCACAGGGGCAGCCCCAGCATTTT. The chain carries TRBV4-1 and TRBJ1-5; 7 nucleotides agree with TRBD1. This CDR3 contains 15 residues. Unmatched junction bases numbered 7, after V lost 1 base and J lost 7 bases. The germline V gene has CDR1 MGHRA and CDR2 YSYEKL.

V gene TRBV11-2 combines with J gene TRBJ1-2; no firm D call. This CDR3 is 13 amino acids long. Germline lookup yields CDR1 SGHAT and CDR2 FQNNGV. Trimming took 2 bases from V and 4 from J, leaving 8 bases between them. The CDR3 sequence is CASSLRGLYGYTF. CDR3 bases: TGTGCCAGCAGCTTACGAGGGCTCTATGGCTACACCTTC.

V and J are TRBV28 and TRBJ1-3, with D possibly matching TRBD1 (5 bases). Trimming cost V 10 bases and J 1 base, with 11 bases left between them. The length of the CDR3 is 13 residues. Germline CDR1 is MDHEN and CDR2 is SYDVKM. CDR3 sequence reads: CAIMGGSGNTIYF. Written as DNA, the CDR3 is TGTGCCATTATGGGGGGTTCTGGAAACACCATATATTTT.